These 9 T cell receptor beta chains originate from one sample sequenced in a study of blood T cells in healthy people across ages. The authors ran a second PCR of roughly 6 to 12 cycles using a sample-barcoded 5' primer and a J-beta primer mix. MiXCR, run by TCRdb on the 5' RACE reads, gives a single entry per CDR3 protein. Found here are roughly 1.5 million distinct CDR3 sequences, approximately 43% of them singletons; the top ten hold approximately 4.1%. Sequencing input: blood. All receptors derive from a woman between 18 and 30 years old in good health.

In this sample, this clonotype turned up a few times. The rearrangement uses TRBV24-1 and TRBJ2-7; no definite D call. Germline V lookup: CDR1 KGHDR, CDR2 SFDVKD. V shed 0 bases and J shed 7 bases, with 12 bases lying between them. The CDR3 has 14 amino acids. CDR3 in amino acids: CATSDLSVGNEQYF. Here the CDR3 DNA reads TGTGCCACCAGTGATTTGTCCGTGGGGAATGAGCAGTACTTC.

This clonotype has a count of ten or more. The rearrangement uses TRBV4-3 and TRBJ1-5; D is unresolved. This CDR3 has 13 amino acids. The ends were cut back, 0 bases at V and 6 bases at J, with 6 bases in the middle. Germline lookup yields CDR1 LGHNA and CDR2 YSLEER. The CDR3 sequence is CASSQDWGQPQHF. CDR3 DNA: TGCGCCAGCAGCCAAGATTGGGGTCAGCCCCAGCATTTT.

This clonotype showed up just a few times. The chain links TRBV5-6 to TRBJ1-2, with D possibly TRBD1 on 5 matching bases. The CDR3 is 14 amino acids. With 6 bases removed from V and 9 bases from J, the gap between germline ends came to 21 bases. Germline V gene data show CDR1 as SGHDT and CDR2 as YYEEEE. The CDR3 sequence is CASTFEGLLNSYTF. In DNA, the CDR3 is TGTGCCAGCACCTTTGAGGGGTTACTAAATAGCTACACCTTC.

J is TRBJ2-1 and V is TRBV7-3; 11 bases align to TRBD2. Unmatched junction bases numbered 4, after V lost 5 bases and J lost 4 bases. Looked up from germline, CDR1 is SGHTA and CDR2 is FQGTGA. The length of the CDR3 is 15 residues. Here the CDR3 reads CASSTSGSRYNEQFF. The CDR3 DNA sequence: TGTGCCAGCAGCACTAGCGGGAGTCGGTACAATGAGCAGTTCTTC. The variable domain in full, completed from reference TRBV7-3 and TRBJ2-1, reads GAGVSQTPSNKVTEKGKYVELRCDPISGHTALYWYRQSLGQGPEFLIYFQGTGAADDSGLPNDRFFAVRPEGSVSTLKIQRTERGDSAVYLCASSTSGSRYNEQFFGPGTRLTVL.

DNA for the CDR3: TGTGCCAGCAGTGCGGGGGAGATTCAGCCCCAGCATTTT. This sequence encodes CASSAGEIQPQHF. This rearrangement joins TRBV6-5 to TRBJ1-5; a possible D gene is TRBD1 (5 bases). Trimming removed 5 bases from V and 6 bases from J, with 11 bases in between. Germline CDR1 and CDR2: MNHEY and SVGAGI. CDR3 size: 13 residues.

This clonotype was counted many times. The chain recombines TRBV4-1 with TRBJ2-1; D gene unclear. The CDR3 spans 14 residues. V was cut by 0 bases and J by 1 base, with 4 bases left in between. CDR1 is MGHRA and CDR2 is YSYEKL in the germline V gene. The CDR3 nucleotides read TGCGCCAGCAGCCAAGAAGGTTCCTACAATGAGCAGTTCTTC. Its protein product is CASSQEGSYNEQFF.

This clonotype has a handful of counts. This sequence joins TRBV29-1 and TRBJ1-4, with D maybe TRBD1 (6 bases). Deletions cut 4 bases from V and 6 bases from J, with 18 bases between. CDR1 and CDR2 from the germline V gene are SQVTM and ANQGSEA. The CDR3 has 15 residues. In nucleotides, the CDR3 is TGCAGCGTTGGGGGGGGCAGGGGCAGAGATGAAAAACTGTTTTTT. It encodes CSVGGGRGRDEKLFF.

In regard to this clonotype: A much larger clone lies a single base off, so this may be a read error. The gene calls are TRBV6-2 or TRBV6-3 and TRBJ2-7; D may correspond to TRBD1 or TRBD2 (5 bases each). The J call may be wrong; the DNA end is better matched by TRBJ2-5. CDR3 length: 14 amino acids. Germline CDR1 reads MNHEY; CDR2 reads SVGEGT. The CDR3 nucleotides read TGTACCAGCAGAAACATGAGGGGACAAGAGACCCAGTACTTC. This translates into CTSRNMRGQETQYF.

This clonotype has just a few counts. V usage is TRBV9 and J usage is TRBJ2-7, with TRBD1 as a possible D gene (6 bases). Per germline, CDR1 SGDLS and CDR2 YYNGEE. The ends were cut back, 0 bases at V and 5 bases at J, with 12 bases in the middle. The CDR3 covers 14 residues. The CDR3 region is CASSVGNREHEQYF. The CDR3 DNA reads as TGTGCCAGCAGCGTAGGTAACAGGGAACACGAGCAGTACTTC.